Each of the 24 T cell receptor beta chains below was sequenced from the same sample in a study of blood T cell repertoires in COVID-19. TCRdb keeps only in-frame clones here, not all; method: immunoSEQ multiplex PCR. The sample lists about 270,000 clones, around nine tenths occurring once. The material sequenced was peripheral blood. These receptors all come from a man aged 35 to 55 with active or convalescent COVID-19.

The chain is built from TRBV29-1 and TRBJ2-1; D is unclear. This CDR3 is built from 14 residues. CDR1 and CDR2 (germline): SQVTM, ANQGSEA. The V end was cut by 4 bases, the J end by 0 bases, with 10 bases between. CDR3 nucleotide sequence: TGCAGCGTTGGGAGTAGAAGCTCCTACAATGAGCAGTTCTTC. This translates into CSVGSRSSYNEQFF.

Details on this clone: Other nucleotide sequences in the sample specify the same CDR3. The rearrangement uses TRBV7-9 and TRBJ2-3, with D tentatively TRBD2 (5 bases). Germline V gives CDR1 SEHNR, CDR2 FQNEAQ (reference sequence). This CDR3 has 15 residues. Trimming left V 2 bases short and J 0 bases short, with 9 bases between. The CDR3 sequence: CASSLSGPSTDTQYF. Here the CDR3 DNA reads TGTGCCAGCAGCTTAAGCGGACCCAGCACAGATACGCAGTATTTT.

The rearrangement uses TRBV27 and TRBJ1-1, with a weak D call TRBD1 (5 bases). Trimming shortened V by 10 bases and J by 10 bases, and 16 bases separated the two germline ends. The CDR3 is made up of 11 amino acids. CDR1 and CDR2 from the germline V gene are MNHEY and SMNVEV (reference sequence). CDR3 in DNA: TGTGCCATTGTCTTGGGGGGTTCAGCTTTCTTT. Its protein is CAIVLGGSAFF.

The chain joins TRBV12-5 to TRBJ1-2, with 7 positions matching TRBD1. Germline CDR1 is LGHNT and CDR2 is FRNRAP. V trimming: 2 bases; J trimming: 6 bases; junction bases outside the gene matches: 9. The CDR3 consists of 15 residues. The CDR3 loop reads CASGLMEGAFHGYTF. In DNA, the CDR3 is TGTGCTAGTGGTTTGATGGAGGGGGCTTTTCATGGCTACACCTTC.

Remarks on this clone: The junction departs from the called germline gene at one end, perhaps through a read error. This chain joins TRBV11-3 and TRBJ1-6, with 10 nucleotides matching TRBD1. Germline loops: CDR1 SGHNT, CDR2 YENEEA. The CDR3 runs to 15 residues. This chain's CDR3 is CASTLGTGVDSPLHF. The CDR3 DNA follows: TGTGCCAGCACCTTAGGGACAGGGGTAGATTCACCCCTCCACTTT.

This chain connects TRBV27 to TRBJ1-6, with 9 bases lining up with TRBD1. Germline V CDR1 and CDR2: MNHEY, SMNVEV (reference sequence). V shed 3 bases, J shed 10 bases, and the junction held 13 bases outside the gene matches. The CDR3 totals 17 residues. The CDR3 DNA sequence: TGTGCCAGCAGTTTCCGACCTCCGGGACAGGGACTGTCACCCCTCCACTTT. The encoded protein is CASSFRPPGQGLSPLHF.

The rearrangement links TRBV11-2 to TRBJ2-7; 9 bases line up with TRBD2. The V and J ends lost 5 bases and 1 base, in that order; junction bases with no gene match: 6. The CDR3 has 15 amino acids. Germline V gene sequence: CDR1 SGHAT, CDR2 FQNNGV. The CDR3 nucleotides read TGTGCCAGCAGCCGAGGGACTAGCCGATCCTACGAGCAGTACTTC. This encodes CASSRGTSRSYEQYF.

This clone has a single count. V gene TRBV30 combines with J gene TRBJ1-2; tentatively, D is TRBD1 (6 bases). The germline gives CDR1 GTSNPN, CDR2 SVGIG (reference sequence). Trimming took off 4 bases at V and 8 bases at J, with 20 bases between the two ends. The CDR3 spans 14 residues. The CDR3 nucleotides are TGTGCCTGGACCCATATGATGGGGGCTGGGGGCTACACCTTC. This sequence encodes CAWTHMMGAGGYTF.

CDR3 protein: CATSGSSYNEQFF. CDR3 sequence (DNA): TGCGCCACTTCGGGTAGCTCCTACAATGAGCAGTTCTTC. V and J are TRBV10-1 and TRBJ2-1; no firm D call. The CDR3 has 13 amino acids. V shed 10 bases and J shed 0 bases, with 10 bases lying between them. CDR1 and CDR2 from the germline V gene are WNHNN and SYGVQD (reference sequence).

V usage is TRBV4-1 and J usage is TRBJ2-3; 8 bases fit TRBD2. V was pared by 1 base and J by 2 bases, with 8 bases of the junction left unmatched. Germline-derived CDR1 and CDR2 are MGHRA and YSYEKL. The CDR3 has 17 amino acids. Written as DNA, the CDR3 is TGCGCCAGCAGCCAAGGGTTCAGCGGGGGTGTCACAGATACGCAGTATTTT. Translated: CASSQGFSGGVTDTQYF.

The chain combines TRBV30 with TRBJ1-3; the D is unclear. This CDR3 spans 13 amino acids. V lost 2 bases and J 0 bases, leaving 5 bases between the germline ends. Germline V gene lookup returns CDR1 GTSNPN and CDR2 SVGIG (reference sequence). This CDR3 is CAWSPNSGNTIYF. DNA of the CDR3: TGTGCCTGGAGTCCCAACTCTGGAAACACCATATATTTT.

The V call is TRBV5-1, the J call TRBJ1-2; the D gene is possibly TRBD1 (5 bases). Germline assignment: CDR1 SGHRS and CDR2 YFSETQ. The CDR3 totals 14 residues. V dropped 0 bases and J dropped 8 bases, with 14 bases sitting between them. CDR3 in DNA: TGCGCCAGCAGCTTGGGCCGGGCGCGGGACGGCTACACCTTC. This translates into CASSLGRARDGYTF.

The chain combines TRBV7-9 with TRBJ2-7, with 9 bases lining up with TRBD1. CDR3 length: 14 residues. The trim removed 1 base at V and 4 bases at J, leaving 2 bases unmatched. CDR1 is SEHNR, CDR2 FQNEAQ, per germline (reference sequence). CDR3 nucleotides: TGTGCCAGCAGCTTAGGGACAGGGGCGTACGAGCAGTACTTC. Protein sequence: CASSLGTGAYEQYF.

The V gene is TRBV28, the J gene TRBJ2-5; D is perhaps TRBD2 (5 bases). CDR3 length: 14 amino acids. The germline V and J ends were trimmed by 6 bases and 1 base, with 12 bases remaining between them. CDR1 MDHEN and CDR2 SYDVKM come from the germline V gene. The CDR3 nucleotides are TGTGCCAGCAGCCGCCGGACTGTCCAAGAGACCCAGTACTTC. Translated: CASSRRTVQETQYF.

This chain links TRBV24-1 with TRBJ2-1, with 7 nucleotides matching TRBD2. With V trimmed by 7 bases and J by 1 base, 6 bases remained unmatched. The CDR3 is 15 amino acids. Germline values: CDR1 KGHDR, CDR2 SFDVKD. The CDR3 sequence: CATRGSGFSYNEQFF. The CDR3 nucleotides are TGTGCCACCAGGGGTAGCGGGTTTTCCTACAATGAGCAGTTCTTC.

V and J are TRBV9 and TRBJ2-1; 12 nucleotides align to TRBD2. This CDR3 contains 15 residues. Germline V CDR1 and CDR2: SGDLS, YYNGEE. The ends lost 3 bases at V and 6 bases at J; junction bases unmatched: 4. CDR3 nucleotides: TGTGCCAGCAGCGCTCCTAGCGGGAGGGTCAATGAGCAGTTCTTC. It is translated as CASSAPSGRVNEQFF.

V gene TRBV9 combines with J gene TRBJ1-1; no clear D gene. This CDR3 comprises 13 residues. The ends were cut back, 3 bases at V and 6 bases at J, with 12 bases in the middle. Germline V gene data show CDR1 as SGDLS and CDR2 as YYNGEE. The CDR3 sequence: CASSEHRDSEAFF. CDR3 sequence (DNA): TGTGCCAGCAGCGAGCATCGTGATTCTGAAGCTTTCTTT. The whole variable domain, remainder taken from reference TRBV9 and TRBJ1-1, is DSGVTQTPKHLITATGQRVTLRCSPRSGDLSVYWYQQSLDQGLQFLIQYYNGEERAKGNILERFSAQQFPDLHSELNLSSLELGDSALYFCASSEHRDSEAFFGQGTRLTVV.

The chain joins TRBV3-1 (or the pseudogene TRBV3-2) to TRBJ1-3; D may be TRBD1 (5 bases). V lost 4 bases to trimming and J lost 2 bases, with 15 bases between them. The CDR3 totals 16 residues. Per the germline V gene, CDR1 is LGHDT and CDR2 is YNNKEL (reference sequence). DNA of the CDR3: TGTGCCAGCAGCCCAGGGCTCGTGGGTACTGGAAACACCATATATTTT. Amino acid sequence: CASSPGLVGTGNTIYF.

The CDR3 coding sequence is TGTGCCAGCTCACCAAACCAGGGTTTCATGGATACGCAGTATTTT. This codes for CASSPNQGFMDTQYF. This chain links TRBV18 with TRBJ2-3; D might be TRBD1 (5 bases). V was cut by 2 bases and J by 6 bases, with 15 bases left in between. CDR3 length: 15 amino acids. The germline CDR1 and CDR2 sequences are KGHSH and LQKENI.

J is TRBJ1-1 and V is TRBV27, with 9 bases matching TRBD1. The CDR3 contains 17 residues. The V gene end was trimmed by 7 bases and the J gene end by 3 bases; junction bases not matched to a gene: 15. Germline V gene data show CDR1 as MNHEY and CDR2 as SMNVEV (reference sequence). CDR3 DNA: TGTGCCAGCACTTCGGGACAGGGAATTTTTTTGGACACTGAAGCTTTCTTT. It translates to CASTSGQGIFLDTEAFF.

This rearrangement joins TRBV24-1 to TRBJ2-7; the D gene is possibly TRBD1 (5 bases). The CDR3 spans 14 residues. Per the germline V gene, CDR1 is KGHDR and CDR2 is SFDVKD. With 1 base removed from V and 2 bases from J, the gap between germline ends came to 8 bases. For the CDR3, the DNA is TGTGCCACCAGTGATTTTACAGGAACCTACGAGCAGTACTTC. Translating gives CATSDFTGTYEQYF.

This sequence joins TRBV28 and TRBJ2-2; D ambiguous. The CDR3 sequence is 14 residues long. V was cut by 5 bases and J by 3 bases, with 10 bases left in between. Germline V gene sequence: CDR1 MDHEN, CDR2 SYDVKM. The CDR3 spells CASSPATDTGELFF. The CDR3 DNA sequence: TGTGCCAGCAGTCCTGCGACTGACACCGGGGAGCTGTTTTTT.

The chain combines TRBV6-1 with TRBJ2-3, with D hard to call. Between the trimmed V and J ends, which lost 0 bases and 1 base, there was a span of 8 bases. The V gene's germline CDR1 is MNHNS and CDR2 SASEGT. This CDR3 comprises 15 residues. The CDR3, as DNA: TGTGCCAGCAGTGAAGCTATCCCCGGCACAGATACGCAGTATTTT. Its translation: CASSEAIPGTDTQYF.

This chain joins TRBV24-1 and TRBJ2-5; D perhaps matches TRBD1 (7 bases). The CDR3 consists of 15 residues. Looked up from germline, CDR1 is KGHDR and CDR2 is SFDVKD. V lost 6 bases to trimming and J lost 2 bases, with 15 bases between them. As DNA, the CDR3 is TGTGCCACCAGTAGGGGAGGACAGGCTCAAGAGACCCAGTACTTC. Amino acids: CATSRGGQAQETQYF.